The subject of this entry is one TCR beta chain. This specimen belongs to a study of blood T cell repertoires in COVID-19. About the study: Acute-phase and convalescent COVID-19 samples originated in the United States, Italy and Spain.

Authors' processing steps: Reference gene primers were amplified, and this amplification served to estimate nucleated cell counts. The protocol was immunoSEQ multiplex PCR, while the TCRdb copy is restricted to in-frame clones and leaves out a portion. D and trimming were read from the DNA, whereas the V and J calls and clone size are those reported in that table. The data show about 190,000 clones, with about 86% seen just once and approximately 15% held by the top ten. The CDR3 has 14 amino acids. Germline CDR1 reads MNHEY; CDR2 reads SVGAGI. With V trimmed by 7 bases and J by 0 bases, 3 bases remained unmatched.

The rearrangement links TRBV6-5 to TRBJ2-3, with 8 bases lining up with TRBD2. The source of this sequence is a young man with active or convalescent COVID-19. The sequenced sample was peripheral blood. CDR3 residues: CASTSGGSTDTQYF. In nucleotides, the CDR3 is TGTGCCAGCACCAGCGGGGGTAGCACAGATACGCAGTATTTT.